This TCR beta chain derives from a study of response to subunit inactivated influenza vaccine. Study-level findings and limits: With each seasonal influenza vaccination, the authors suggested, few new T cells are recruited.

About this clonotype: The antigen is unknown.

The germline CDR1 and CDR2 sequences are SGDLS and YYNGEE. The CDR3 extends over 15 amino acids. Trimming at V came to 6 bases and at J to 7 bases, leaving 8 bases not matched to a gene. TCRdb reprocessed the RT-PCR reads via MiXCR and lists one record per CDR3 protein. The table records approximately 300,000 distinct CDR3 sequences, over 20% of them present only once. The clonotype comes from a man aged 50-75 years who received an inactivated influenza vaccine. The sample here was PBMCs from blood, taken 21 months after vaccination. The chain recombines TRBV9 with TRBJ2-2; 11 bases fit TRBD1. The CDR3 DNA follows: TGTGCCAGCAAGGGGACAGGGGGTTCAGGCGGGGAGCTGTTTTTT. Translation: CASKGTGGSGGELFF.